This entry features one T cell receptor beta chain sequence. Its antigen is not identified. This table comes from immunoSEQ multiplex PCR, and its TCRdb copy is limited to in-frame clones, with some not included. Of some 70,000 clones in the sample, 88% are singletons; the top ten hold approximately 0.98%. The sample is drawn from a study of OX40 agonist ivuxolimab in advanced cancers. The overall study: One patient with hepatocellular carcinoma and two with cutaneous melanoma, three in all, had partial responses.

On cycle 4 day 1 and cycle 7 day 1, as well as at baseline, blood was sampled. Study results and limitations: With doses of 0.1 to 3.0 mg/kg, CD4+ and CD8+ blood T cells had undergone clonal expansion by week 6. Normalized expansion of T-cell clones was also low for some nonresponders.

The V gene lost 3 bases and the J gene lost 1 base, with 10 bases spanning the gap. The CDR3 totals 14 residues. The germline V gene encodes CDR1 SGHRS and CDR2 YFSETQ. The specimen was CD4+ or CD8+ T cells sorted from blood, collected in a trial of the OX40 agonist ivuxolimab. V gene TRBV5-1 combines with J gene TRBJ1-1, with D unclear. The sequence derives from an adult with an advanced solid tumor such as melanoma, head and neck, liver or kidney cancer. This CDR3 reads CASSSGAGNTEAFF. The CDR3 nucleotides are TGCGCCAGCAGCTCTGGCGCGGGGAACACTGAAGCTTTCTTT.